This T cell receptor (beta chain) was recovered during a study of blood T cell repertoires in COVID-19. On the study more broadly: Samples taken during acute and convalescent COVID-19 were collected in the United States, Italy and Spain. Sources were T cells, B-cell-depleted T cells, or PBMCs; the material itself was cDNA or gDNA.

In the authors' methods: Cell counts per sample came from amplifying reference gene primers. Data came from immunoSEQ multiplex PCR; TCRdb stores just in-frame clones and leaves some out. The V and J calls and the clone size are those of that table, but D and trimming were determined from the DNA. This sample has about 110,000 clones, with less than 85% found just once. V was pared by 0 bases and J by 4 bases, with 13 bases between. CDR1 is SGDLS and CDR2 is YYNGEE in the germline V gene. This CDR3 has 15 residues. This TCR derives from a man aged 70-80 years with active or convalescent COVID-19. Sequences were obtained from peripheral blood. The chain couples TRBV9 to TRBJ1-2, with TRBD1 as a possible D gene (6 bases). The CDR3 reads CASSVGAQGSYGYTF. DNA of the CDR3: TGTGCCAGCAGCGTAGGGGCCCAGGGGAGCTATGGCTACACCTTC.